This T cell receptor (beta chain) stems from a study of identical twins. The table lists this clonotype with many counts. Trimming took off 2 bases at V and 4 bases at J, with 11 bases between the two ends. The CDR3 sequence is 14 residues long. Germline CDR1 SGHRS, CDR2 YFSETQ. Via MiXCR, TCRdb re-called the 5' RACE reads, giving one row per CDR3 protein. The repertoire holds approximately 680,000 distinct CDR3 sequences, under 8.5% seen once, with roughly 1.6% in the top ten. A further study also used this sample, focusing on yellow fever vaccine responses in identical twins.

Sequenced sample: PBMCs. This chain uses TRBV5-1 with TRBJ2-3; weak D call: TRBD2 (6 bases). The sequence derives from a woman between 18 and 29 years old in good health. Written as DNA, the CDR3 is TGCGCCAGCAGCTTCGGGGGTTGGCCAGATACGCAGTATTTT. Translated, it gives CASSFGGWPDTQYF.